The 9 T cell receptor beta chains given below trace back to one sample, sequenced in a study of cytomegalovirus exposure and HLA in healthy donors. Produced via immunoSEQ multiplex PCR; TCRdb's table is partial and in-frame only. The profile shows 210,000 or so clones, 88% of them singletons. The specimen sequenced was PBMCs. The source is a young woman in good health and CMV-seronegative.

V gene TRBV13 combines with J gene TRBJ2-1, with a tentative D call TRBD1 (6 bases). Trimming shortened V by 0 bases and J by 9 bases, and 9 bases separated the two germline ends. The V gene's germline CDR1 is PRHDT and CDR2 FYEKMQ (reference sequence). CDR3 length equals 13 residues. The CDR3 region has the DNA TGTGCCAGCAGCTTAGGGGGGGCTCGTGAGCAGTTCTTC. This sequence encodes CASSLGGAREQFF.

V is TRBV2 and J is TRBJ2-7; unclear D gene. V dropped 4 bases and J dropped 0 bases, with 10 bases sitting between them. CDR1 and CDR2 from the germline V gene are SNHLY and FYNNEI. CDR3 length: 14 amino acids. The CDR3 here is CASSGYWLSYEQYF. The CDR3 DNA reads as TGTGCCAGCAGTGGATATTGGCTCTCCTACGAGCAGTACTTC. Complete variable domain (other parts from reference TRBV2 and TRBJ2-7): EPEVTQTPSHQVTQMGQEVILRCVPISNHLYFYWYRQILGQKVEFLVSFYNNEISEKSEIFDDQFSVERPDGSNFTLKIRSTKLEDSAMYFCASSGYWLSYEQYFGPGTRLTVT.

The rearrangement uses TRBV4-2 and TRBJ2-1; tentative D call: TRBD2 (6 bases). Deletions cut 0 bases from V and 3 bases from J, with 15 bases between. The CDR3 spans 17 residues. Germline V CDR1 and CDR2: LGHNA, YNFKEQ. CDR3 sequence (DNA): TGTGCCAGCAGCCAAGATTCGCTAGCGACCAACTACAATGAGCAGTTCTTC. As protein: CASSQDSLATNYNEQFF.

The J gene is TRBJ2-6, the V gene TRBV19; no clear D. Trimming cost V 7 bases and J 0 bases, with 7 bases left between them. Germline V gene sequence: CDR1 LNHDA, CDR2 SQIVND (reference sequence). The CDR3 length is 14 residues. This CDR3 reads CASTKTSGANVLTF. Here the CDR3 DNA reads TGTGCCAGTACTAAAACCTCTGGGGCCAACGTCCTGACTTTC.

This clone was seen a single time. The chain carries TRBV2 and TRBJ2-3; 12 nucleotides align to TRBD2. The J segment lost 4 bases and the V segment lost 6 bases, leaving 2 bases of the junction unmatched. Germline V CDR1 and CDR2: SNHLY, FYNNEI. This CDR3 comprises 14 residues. The CDR3 loop reads CASRRLAGADTQYF. The CDR3 nucleotides are TGTGCCAGCAGACGACTAGCGGGAGCAGATACGCAGTATTTT.

This clone was counted once. The chain recombines TRBV7-8 with TRBJ2-7; perhaps TRBD1 as D (6 bases). Germline V CDR1 and CDR2: SGHVS, FQNEAQ. The CDR3 covers 15 residues. V was shortened by 5 bases and J by 6 bases, with 20 bases between the two germline ends. DNA of the CDR3: TGTGCCAGCAGCCCGACCCGGACAGCAGGCGGCGAGCAGTACTTC. Protein product: CASSPTRTAGGEQYF.

The rearrangement uses TRBV14 and TRBJ1-5; 11 bases align to TRBD1. This CDR3 spans 16 amino acids. Germline V gene lookup returns CDR1 SGHDN and CDR2 FVKESK. The V and J ends lost 4 bases and 6 bases, in that order; junction bases with no gene match: 8. The CDR3 spells CASSPRRDRGVQPQHF. For the CDR3, the DNA is TGTGCCAGCAGCCCCCGGAGGGACAGGGGGGTTCAGCCCCAGCATTTT. Looking up the rest from reference TRBV14 and TRBJ1-5 gives the full variable domain: EAGVTQFPSHSVIEKGQTVTLRCDPISGHDNLYWYRRVMGKEIKFLLHFVKESKQDESGMPNNRFLAERTGGTYSTLKVQPAELEDSGVYFCASSPRRDRGVQPQHFGDGTRLSIL.

The chain links TRBV7-9 to TRBJ1-2, with a tentative D call TRBD1 (5 bases). The germline V gene has CDR1 SEHNR and CDR2 FQNEAQ (reference sequence). Trimming shortened V by 5 bases and J by 3 bases, and 19 bases separated the two germline ends. The CDR3 is 16 residues long. The DNA of the CDR3 is TGTGCCAGCAGCGCTCAGGGTGGTATTAGTGACTATGGCTACACCTTC. Translated: CASSAQGGISDYGYTF.

The J gene is TRBJ1-2, the V gene TRBV6-6; TRBD1 might be the D (5 bases). Trimming removed 7 bases from V and 4 bases from J, with 7 bases in between. Germline assignment: CDR1 MNHNY and CDR2 SVGAGI (reference sequence). This CDR3 has 11 amino acids. The CDR3 DNA reads as TGTGCCAGCACAGGGATCTATGGCTACACCTTC. It translates to CASTGIYGYTF.